This T cell receptor (beta chain) is drawn from a study of vaccination and CD4 T cells after COVID-19 (dated by TCRdb to 2022 to 2024). At the level of the whole study: Convalescent patients had a positive SARS-CoV-2 result on nasal swab PCR, and of these patients, several had mild disease and one had severe disease. Post-COVID blood samples from convalescent patients were collected a median of about 100 days after diagnosis, with a range of about 35 to 180 days. Two doses of either the Pfizer-BioNTech BNT162b2 vaccine (n=8) or the Moderna mRNA-1273 vaccine (n=2) were administered to participants. The spike-specific CD4+ TCR repertoire was compared before and after mRNA vaccination in over nine COVID-19 convalescent patients and a handful of infection-naive healthy vaccine recipients. Culture stimuli were overlapping spike peptide pools from SARS-CoV-2 and from the common cold coronaviruses HCoV-NL63, HCoV-OC43 and HCoV-229E. Post-vaccine blood samples were collected a median of about 69 days after the second vaccine dose, ranging from about 13 to 241 days. As controls, cultures received a CEFX viral epitope pool (the positive control), an HIV-1 Nef peptide pool (the negative control), or no peptide at all. The convalescent cohort included six males and four females, with two Hispanic individuals, seven Caucasians, two Asians and one multiracial person.

The CDR3 has 13 amino acids, counting the end cysteine and phenylalanine. Only CDR3 DNA is held: 39 bases, read in frame from base 1. According to the germline V gene, CDR1 reads SGHTA and CDR2 reads FQGNSA. Trimming takes 5 bases from V and 5 bases from J, and the germline ends sit 9 bases apart. Summary of the overall study and its limitations: Relatively few convalescent patients were included in the study, and early timepoints after natural infection were not analyzed. Although the median number of SARS-CoV-2-reactive clonotypes went up from 21 after infection to 35 to 40 after vaccination, the increase was not significant. In convalescent patients, nearly all vaccine-specific clones (304 of 307) were found to be mono-reactive for SARS-CoV-2 spike rather than cross-reactive with common cold coronaviruses. In convalescent patients, a median about 86% of post-vaccine SARS-CoV-2-reactive clones were detected only after vaccination, and vaccine-specific priming was suggested by this finding.

The library was made by PCR. DNA from cultured CD4+ T cells was subjected to TCR sequencing with the Oncomine TCR Beta short-read assay at the Johns Hopkins FTIC core. The QIAamp micro DNA kit was used to extract genomic DNA from the cultured CD4+ T cells. Oncomine TCR Beta libraries from cultured CD4+ T cells were pooled with unique dual indexes and sequenced on an Illumina iSeq 100. Per the authors' processing: Non-productive sequences were removed, and CDR3s that did not start with C, did not end with F or W, or were shorter than 7 amino acids were discarded. Antigen-specific clonotypes were identified using the MANAFEST web application through comparison of peptide-stimulated wells with reference and other culture wells. Positive clones required FDR below 0.05, an odds ratio above 5, and productive frequency above 0.1% in at least two of three replicate wells. Cross-reactive clonotypes were defined as significantly expanded in both SARS-CoV-2 spike wells and at least one common cold coronavirus spike condition. Using R version 3.6.1, CDR3 homology was evaluated through Levenshtein distances (stringdist) along with unrooted phylogenetic trees (ape). The public reads were reprocessed in TCRdb via fastp at Q25 and MiXCR, keeping in-frame beta chains. For every CDR3 protein sequence, its rows merge into one entry that carries the most common genes and DNA. The V and J calls follow TCRdb's processing rather than the paper's. The sample has about 20,000 distinct CDR3 sequences on record, 40% to 55% of them singletons. The ten largest account for approximately 5% of the sample.

This specimen's treatment or condition label, interpreted: approximately 9-day PBMC culture with coronavirus spike peptide pools or control peptides (ViraFEST assay). The ViraFEST assay, used in the study, expanded antigen-specific T cells with peptide pools and then identified the expanded clonotypes through TCR sequencing. The positive SARS-CoV-2 PCR tests of the convalescent patients were dated from March to December 2020, before the Alpha, Beta and Delta variants emerged in the United States. PBMCs were cultured at around 2.2 million per well in IMDM supplemented with 5% human AB serum and approximately 10 IU/ml IL-2, with approximately 10 ug/ml peptide pools added. On days 3 and 7, half of the culture medium was replaced with fresh IL-2-containing medium. After around 11 days of culture, CD4+ T cells were isolated by negative selection with the EasySep CD4+ T cell isolation kit. Ficoll-Paque Plus gradient centrifugation was used to isolate PBMCs from whole blood, and the isolated PBMCs were then either used fresh or cryopreserved at -140C. Triplicate wells were generally used for each culture condition.

On this clonotype itself: Its antigen is unknown. Per-nucleotide qualities are absent, and no much larger clonotype sits a single base away.

The source of this sequence is a human donor who had recovered from COVID-19. Recombination linked TRBV7-2 to TRBJ2-2; too little of a D gene remains to name it. Source: CD4+ T cells from blood, cultured in vitro, taken before SARS-CoV-2 vaccination. The bases read TGTGCCAGCAGCCTCCTGCGAACCGGGGAGCTGTTTTTT. This yields the protein CASSLLRTGELFF.